This T cell receptor (beta chain) was recorded in a study of CD8+CD57+ T cells in acquired aplastic anemia. Across the whole study: DNA from sorted CD4+ and CD8+ cells averaged around 3.2 ug. Study outcomes and limitations: Controls and patients did not differ significantly in CD8+ Simpson's diversity. Sharing between patients and controls was observed for twenty-nine CD8+ CDR3 sequences.

Genomic DNA, serving as template, underwent TCR beta VDJ and CDR3 profiling. TCRdb independently ran MiXCR on the reads; one entry per CDR3 protein. The table includes 180,000 or so distinct CDR3 sequences, less than 60% detected once. On this clonotype: The antigen is not known.

The germline CDR1 and CDR2 sequences are PRHDT and FYEKMQ (reference sequence). CDR3 length equals 12 residues. Trimming removed 5 bases from V and 4 bases from J, with 6 bases in between. Those patients picked for sequencing had displayed CD8+CD57+ cell expansion on flow cytometry. No therapy was given to patients before blood sampling. The clonotype comes from a human donor with aplastic anemia. The chain has TRBV13 and TRBJ2-1; D uncertain. The sequenced sample consisted of sorted CD4+, CD8+, or CD8+CD57+ T cells (not recorded which) from PBMCs. This chain's CDR3 is CASSAVYNEQFF. The CDR3 DNA is TGTGCCAGCAGCGCCGTGTACAATGAGCAGTTCTTC.